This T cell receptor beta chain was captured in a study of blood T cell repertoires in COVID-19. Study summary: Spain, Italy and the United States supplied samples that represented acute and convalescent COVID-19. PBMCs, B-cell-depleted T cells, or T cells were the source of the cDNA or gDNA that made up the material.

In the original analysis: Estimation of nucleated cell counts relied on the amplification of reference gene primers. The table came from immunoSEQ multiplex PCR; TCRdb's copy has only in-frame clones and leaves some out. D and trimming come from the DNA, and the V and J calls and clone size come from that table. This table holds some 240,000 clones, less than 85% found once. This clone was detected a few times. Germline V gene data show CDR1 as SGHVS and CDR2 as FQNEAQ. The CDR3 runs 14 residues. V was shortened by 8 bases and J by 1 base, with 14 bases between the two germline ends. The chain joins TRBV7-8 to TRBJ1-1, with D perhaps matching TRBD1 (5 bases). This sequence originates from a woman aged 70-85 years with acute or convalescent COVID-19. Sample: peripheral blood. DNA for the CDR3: TGTGCCAGCTTTGCGGGGGGGTGGAACACTGAAGCTTTCTTT. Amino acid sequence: CASFAGGWNTEAFF.